The 10 T cell receptor beta chains below come from one sample, sequenced in a study of blood T cell repertoires in COVID-19. Data came from immunoSEQ multiplex PCR; TCRdb stores just in-frame clones and leaves some out. There are 90,000 to 120,000 clones in the sample; roughly 80% occur only once, and roughly 4.4% lies in the top ten. Sequencing was performed on peripheral blood. These receptors were taken from a human donor in a cohort sampled during active COVID-19.

The chain is built from TRBV5-1 and TRBJ2-6; D possibly corresponds to TRBD1 (5 bases). Trimming took off 4 bases at V and 0 bases at J, with 8 bases between the two ends. Germline CDR1 and CDR2: SGHRS and YFSETQ. The CDR3 length is 15 residues. The CDR3 DNA follows: TGCGCCAGCAGCGACAGCGTCTCTGGGGCCAACGTCCTGACTTTC. This sequence encodes CASSDSVSGANVLTF.

Of note for this clone: The sample carries other DNA sequences with the same CDR3. The chain couples TRBV7-2 to TRBJ2-1; 7 nucleotides agree with TRBD1. After removal of 2 bases from V and 4 bases from J, the junction contained 5 bases not matched to a gene. Germline values: CDR1 SGHTA, CDR2 FQGNSA. This CDR3 is built from 15 residues. Written as DNA, the CDR3 is TGTGCCAGCAGCTTATCTGGGGACAGATACAATGAGCAGTTCTTC. Translated: CASSLSGDRYNEQFF.

A single count supports this clone. CDR3 in amino acids: CASSQQGAGISEQFF. DNA of the CDR3: TGTGCCAGCAGCCAACAGGGGGCAGGAATAAGTGAGCAGTTCTTC. V usage is TRBV7-3 and J usage is TRBJ2-1; TRBD1 matches 9 bases. Per germline, CDR1 SGHTA and CDR2 FQGTGA. The trim removed 5 bases at V and 9 bases at J, leaving 11 bases unmatched. The CDR3 has 15 residues.

The chain employs TRBV5-1 and TRBJ2-2; weak D call: TRBD1 (6 bases). The V gene's germline CDR1 is SGHRS and CDR2 YFSETQ. The CDR3 sequence is 12 residues long. V was shortened by 5 bases and J by 6 bases, with 8 bases between the two germline ends. CDR3 amino acids: CASRSGAGELFF. The CDR3 coding sequence is TGCGCCAGCAGGTCAGGGGCCGGGGAGCTGTTTTTT.

This clone was picked up one time. V and J are TRBV15 and TRBJ2-5; D unclear. This CDR3 spans 14 amino acids. Per the germline V gene, CDR1 is LNHNV and CDR2 is YYDKDF (reference sequence). The V and J ends lost 0 bases and 5 bases respectively, with 10 bases between them. The CDR3 region is CATSREAIGETQYF. In nucleotides, the CDR3 is TGTGCCACCAGCAGAGAAGCCATCGGGGAGACCCAGTACTTC. Combining the CDR3 with reference TRBV15 and TRBJ2-5 gives the whole variable domain DAMVIQNPRYQVTQFGKPVTLSCSQTLNHNVMYWYQQKSSQAPKLLFHYYDKDFNNEADTPDNFQSRRPNTSFCFLDIRSPGLGDTAMYLCATSREAIGETQYFGPGTRLLVL.

The V and J genes are TRBV7-9 and TRBJ2-7, with D hard to call. The CDR3 is 12 residues long. V was cut by 5 bases and J by 10 bases, with 15 bases left in between. The germline V gene has CDR1 SEHNR and CDR2 FQNEAQ (reference sequence). The CDR3 reads CASSLPGTTQYF. The CDR3 bases are TGTGCCAGCAGCCTACCAGGCACCACCCAGTACTTC.

This clone appeared a single time. This rearrangement joins TRBV4-3 to TRBJ1-2; perhaps TRBD1 as D (6 bases). Germline V gene data show CDR1 as LGHNA and CDR2 as YSLEER. This CDR3 region has 17 residues. V was shortened by 0 bases and J by 2 bases, with 16 bases between the two germline ends. The CDR3 protein is CASSQDFAQGTNYGYTF. CDR3 in DNA: TGCGCCAGCAGCCAAGATTTTGCCCAGGGGACCAACTATGGCTACACCTTC.

This clone was detected only a few times. V is TRBV18 and J is TRBJ2-1; TRBD2 aligns across 12 bases. Germline CDR1 KGHSH, CDR2 LQKENI. V dropped 3 bases and J dropped 6; count of bases not matched to a gene: 15. The length of the CDR3 is 19 residues. The chain's CDR3 is CASSPTIRTSGTPPNEQFF. CDR3 in DNA: TGTGCCAGCTCACCCACGATCAGGACTAGCGGGACGCCGCCCAATGAGCAGTTCTTC. Based on the CDR3 plus reference TRBV18 and TRBJ2-1, the full variable domain is NAGVMQNPRHLVRRRGQEARLRCSPMKGHSHVYWYRQLPEEGLKFMVYLQKENIIDESGMPKERFSAEFPKEGPSILRIQQVVRGDSAAYFCASSPTIRTSGTPPNEQFFGPGTRLTVL.

This chain joins TRBV5-1 and TRBJ2-3; 8 bases align to TRBD2. Germline loops: CDR1 SGHRS, CDR2 YFSETQ. This CDR3 has 14 amino acids. With 0 bases clipped from V and 7 bases from J, the junction kept 4 bases outside the gene matches. The CDR3: CASSLDSGKYTQYF. The CDR3 nucleotides are TGCGCCAGCAGCTTGGATAGCGGGAAATATACGCAGTATTTT.

The chain employs TRBV11-2 and TRBJ2-1, with D maybe TRBD1 (6 bases). This CDR3 comprises 15 residues. Trimming took off 4 bases at V and 9 bases at J, with 19 bases between the two ends. In germline, CDR1 is SGHAT, CDR2 FQNNGV. CDR3 residues: CASSSHSAGAREQFF. CDR3 DNA sequence: TGTGCCAGCAGCTCACATAGCGCAGGGGCGCGTGAGCAGTTCTTC.